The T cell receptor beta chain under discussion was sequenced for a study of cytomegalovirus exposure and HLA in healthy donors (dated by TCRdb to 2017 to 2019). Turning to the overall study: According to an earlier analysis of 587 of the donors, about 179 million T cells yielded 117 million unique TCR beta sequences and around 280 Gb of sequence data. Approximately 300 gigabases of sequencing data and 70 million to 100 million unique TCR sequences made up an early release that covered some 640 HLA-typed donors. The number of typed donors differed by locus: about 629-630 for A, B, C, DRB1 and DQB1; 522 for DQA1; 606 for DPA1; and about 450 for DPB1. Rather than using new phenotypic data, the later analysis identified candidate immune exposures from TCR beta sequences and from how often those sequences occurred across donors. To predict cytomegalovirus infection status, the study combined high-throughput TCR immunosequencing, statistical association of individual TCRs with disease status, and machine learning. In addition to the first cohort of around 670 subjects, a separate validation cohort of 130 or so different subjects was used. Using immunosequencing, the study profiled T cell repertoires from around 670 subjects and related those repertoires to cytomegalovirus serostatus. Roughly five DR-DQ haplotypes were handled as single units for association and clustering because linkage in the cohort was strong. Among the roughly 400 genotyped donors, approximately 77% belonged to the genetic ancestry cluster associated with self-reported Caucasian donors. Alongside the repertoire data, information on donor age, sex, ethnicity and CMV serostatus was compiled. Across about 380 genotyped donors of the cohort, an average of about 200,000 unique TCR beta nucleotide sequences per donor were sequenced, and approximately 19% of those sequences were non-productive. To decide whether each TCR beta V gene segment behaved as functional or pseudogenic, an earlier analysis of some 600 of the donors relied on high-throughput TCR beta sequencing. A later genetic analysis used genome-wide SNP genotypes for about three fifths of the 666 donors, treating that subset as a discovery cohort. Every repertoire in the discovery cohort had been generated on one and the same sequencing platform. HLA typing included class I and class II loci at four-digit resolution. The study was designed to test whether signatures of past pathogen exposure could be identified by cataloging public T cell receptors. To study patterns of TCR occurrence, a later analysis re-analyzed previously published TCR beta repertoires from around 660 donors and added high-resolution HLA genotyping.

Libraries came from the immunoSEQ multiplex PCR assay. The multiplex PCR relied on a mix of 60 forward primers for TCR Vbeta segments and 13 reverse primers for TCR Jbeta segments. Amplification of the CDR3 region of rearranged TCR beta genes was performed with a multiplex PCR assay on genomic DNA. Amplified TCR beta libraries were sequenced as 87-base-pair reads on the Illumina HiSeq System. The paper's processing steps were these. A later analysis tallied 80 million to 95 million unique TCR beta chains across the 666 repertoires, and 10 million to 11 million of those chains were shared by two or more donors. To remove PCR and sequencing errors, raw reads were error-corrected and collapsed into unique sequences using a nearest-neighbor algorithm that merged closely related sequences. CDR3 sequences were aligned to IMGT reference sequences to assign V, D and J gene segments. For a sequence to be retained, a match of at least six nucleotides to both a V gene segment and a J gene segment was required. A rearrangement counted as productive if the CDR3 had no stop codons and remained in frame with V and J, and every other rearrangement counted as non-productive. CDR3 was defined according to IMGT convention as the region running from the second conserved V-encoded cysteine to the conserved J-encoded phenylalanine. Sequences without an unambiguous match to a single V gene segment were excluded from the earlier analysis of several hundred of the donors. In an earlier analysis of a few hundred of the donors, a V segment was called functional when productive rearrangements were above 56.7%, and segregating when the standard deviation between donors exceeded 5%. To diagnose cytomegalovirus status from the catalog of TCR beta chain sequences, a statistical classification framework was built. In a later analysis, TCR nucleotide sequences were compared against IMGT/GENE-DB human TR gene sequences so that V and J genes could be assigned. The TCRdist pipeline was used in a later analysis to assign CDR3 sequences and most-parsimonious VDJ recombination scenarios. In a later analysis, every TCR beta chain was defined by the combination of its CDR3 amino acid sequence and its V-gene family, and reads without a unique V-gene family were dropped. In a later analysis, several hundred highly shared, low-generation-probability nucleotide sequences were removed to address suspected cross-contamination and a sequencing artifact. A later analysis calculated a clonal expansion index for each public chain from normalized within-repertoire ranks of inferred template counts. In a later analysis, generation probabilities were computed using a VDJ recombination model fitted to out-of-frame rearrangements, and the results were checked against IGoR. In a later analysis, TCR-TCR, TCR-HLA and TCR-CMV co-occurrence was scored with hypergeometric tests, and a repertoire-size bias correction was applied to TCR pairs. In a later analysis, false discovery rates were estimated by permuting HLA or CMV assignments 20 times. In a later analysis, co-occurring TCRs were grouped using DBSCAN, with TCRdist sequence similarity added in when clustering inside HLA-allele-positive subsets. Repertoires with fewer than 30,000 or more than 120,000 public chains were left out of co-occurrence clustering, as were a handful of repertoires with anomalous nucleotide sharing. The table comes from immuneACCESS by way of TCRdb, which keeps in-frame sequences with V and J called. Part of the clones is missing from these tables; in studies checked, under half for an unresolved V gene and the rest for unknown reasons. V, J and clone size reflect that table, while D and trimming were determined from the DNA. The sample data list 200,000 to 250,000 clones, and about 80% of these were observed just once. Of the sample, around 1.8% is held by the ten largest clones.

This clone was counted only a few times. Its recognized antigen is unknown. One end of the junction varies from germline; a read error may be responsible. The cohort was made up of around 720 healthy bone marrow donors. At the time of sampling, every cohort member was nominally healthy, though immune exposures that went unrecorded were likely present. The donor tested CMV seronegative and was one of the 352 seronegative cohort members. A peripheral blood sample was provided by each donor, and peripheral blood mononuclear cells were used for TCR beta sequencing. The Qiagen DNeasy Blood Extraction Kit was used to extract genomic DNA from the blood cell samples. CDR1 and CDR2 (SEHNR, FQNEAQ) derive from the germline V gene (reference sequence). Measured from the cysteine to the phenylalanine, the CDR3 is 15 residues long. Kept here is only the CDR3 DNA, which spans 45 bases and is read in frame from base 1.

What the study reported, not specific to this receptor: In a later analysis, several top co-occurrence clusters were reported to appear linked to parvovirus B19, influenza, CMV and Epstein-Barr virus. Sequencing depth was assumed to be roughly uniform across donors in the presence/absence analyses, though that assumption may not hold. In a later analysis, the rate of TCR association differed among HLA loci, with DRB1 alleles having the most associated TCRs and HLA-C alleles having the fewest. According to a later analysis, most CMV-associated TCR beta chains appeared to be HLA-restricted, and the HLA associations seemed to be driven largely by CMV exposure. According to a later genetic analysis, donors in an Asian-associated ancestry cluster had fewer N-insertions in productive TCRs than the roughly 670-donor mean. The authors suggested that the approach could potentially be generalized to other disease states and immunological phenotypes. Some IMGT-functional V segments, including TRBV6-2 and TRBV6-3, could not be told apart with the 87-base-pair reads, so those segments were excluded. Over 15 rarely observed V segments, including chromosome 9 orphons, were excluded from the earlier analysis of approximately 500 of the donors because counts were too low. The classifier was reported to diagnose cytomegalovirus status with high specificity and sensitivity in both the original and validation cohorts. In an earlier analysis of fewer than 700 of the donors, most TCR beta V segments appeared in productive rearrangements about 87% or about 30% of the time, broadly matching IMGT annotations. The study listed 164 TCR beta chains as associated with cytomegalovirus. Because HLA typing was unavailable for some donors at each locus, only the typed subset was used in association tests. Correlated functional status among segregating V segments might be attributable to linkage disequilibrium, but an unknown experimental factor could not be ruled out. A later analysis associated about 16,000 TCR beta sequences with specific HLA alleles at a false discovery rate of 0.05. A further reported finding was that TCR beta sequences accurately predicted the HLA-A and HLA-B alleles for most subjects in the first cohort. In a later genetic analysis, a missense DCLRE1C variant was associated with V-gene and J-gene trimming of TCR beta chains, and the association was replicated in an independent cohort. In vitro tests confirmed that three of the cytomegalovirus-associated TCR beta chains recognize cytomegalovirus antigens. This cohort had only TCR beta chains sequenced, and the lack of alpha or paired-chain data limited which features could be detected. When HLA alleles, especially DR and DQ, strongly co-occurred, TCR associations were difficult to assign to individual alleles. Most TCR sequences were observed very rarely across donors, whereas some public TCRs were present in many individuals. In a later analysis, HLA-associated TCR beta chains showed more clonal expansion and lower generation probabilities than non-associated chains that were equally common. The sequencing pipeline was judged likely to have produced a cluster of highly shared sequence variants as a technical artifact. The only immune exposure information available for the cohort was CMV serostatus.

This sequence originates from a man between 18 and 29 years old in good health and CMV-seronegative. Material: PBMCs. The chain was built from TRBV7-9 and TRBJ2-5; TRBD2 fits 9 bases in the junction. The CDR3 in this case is CSSSPAGGLKETQYF. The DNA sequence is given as TGTTCCAGCAGCCCAGCGGGGGGACTAAAAGAGACCCAGTACTTC.